These 10 T cell receptor beta chains share one sample of origin, sequenced in a study of blood T cell repertoires in COVID-19. Profiling relied on immunoSEQ multiplex PCR, and the TCRdb table lists in-frame clones only, not all of them. The sample lists fewer than 200,000 clones; around 83% were seen once. The source material was peripheral blood. The receptors here all came from a human donor in a cohort sampled during active COVID-19.

The CDR3 reads CASSVGGQGRLRGNTIYF. DNA of the CDR3: TGTGCCAGCAGCGTGGGAGGACAGGGCCGCCTGCGTGGAAACACCATATATTTT. J is TRBJ1-3 and V is TRBV9; 8 bases are shared with TRBD1. V trimming: 2 bases; J trimming: 3 bases; junction bases outside the gene matches: 13. Germline CDR1 is SGDLS and CDR2 is YYNGEE. CDR3 length equals 18 residues. The complete variable domain, with remaining parts taken from reference TRBV9 and TRBJ1-3, reads DSGVTQTPKHLITATGQRVTLRCSPRSGDLSVYWYQQSLDQGLQFLIQYYNGEERAKGNILERFSAQQFPDLHSELNLSSLELGDSALYFCASSVGGQGRLRGNTIYFGEGSWLTVV.

The chain links TRBV28 to TRBJ1-5, with D perhaps TRBD1 (6 bases). The CDR3 covers 15 residues. The V end lost 2 bases, the J end lost 0 bases, and 8 bases lay between the germline ends. The germline CDR1 and CDR2 sequences are MDHEN and SYDVKM. CDR3 in DNA: TGTGCCAGCAGTTTAAGGGGGATTAGCAATCAGCCCCAGCATTTT. This encodes CASSLRGISNQPQHF.

There are a few counts of this clone. The CDR3 loop reads CASLRRGHGYTF. CDR3 coding DNA: TGTGCCAGTCTCCGAAGGGGGCATGGCTACACCTTC. This sequence joins TRBV19 and TRBJ1-2; 7 nucleotides align to TRBD1. V gave up 8 bases and J gave up 6 bases; unmatched junction bases: 6. CDR1 LNHDA and CDR2 SQIVND come from the germline V gene (reference sequence). CDR3 size: 12 residues.

The chain joins TRBV6-6 to TRBJ2-5; possible D gene TRBD1, 7 bases. The CDR3 sequence is 14 residues long. The V gene's germline CDR1 is MNHNY and CDR2 SVGAGI (reference sequence). The V gene lost 8 bases and the J gene lost 2 bases, with 15 bases spanning the gap. In DNA, the CDR3 is TGTGCCAGCTCGCGGGGACAGATACAAGAGACCCAGTACTTC. Its translation: CASSRGQIQETQYF.

This clone is a singleton in its sample. J is TRBJ1-6 and V is TRBV4-1; 7 positions agree with TRBD1. Germline CDR1 reads MGHRA; CDR2 reads YSYEKL. V gave up 0 bases and J gave up 10 bases; unmatched junction bases: 15. The CDR3 extends over 18 amino acids. CDR3 region: CASSQDGLQGVVGSPLHF. CDR3 sequence (DNA): TGCGCCAGCAGCCAAGACGGTCTTCAGGGGGTAGTAGGATCACCCCTCCACTTT.

This sequence joins TRBV2 and TRBJ2-2; a possible D gene is TRBD2 (5 bases). The CDR3 has 12 residues. Germline-derived CDR1 and CDR2 are SNHLY and FYNNEI. V was trimmed by 8 bases and J by 5 bases, leaving 9 bases between them. Here the CDR3 DNA reads TGTGCCAGCGGGAGAGTGACCGGGGAGCTGTTTTTT. It encodes CASGRVTGELFF.

This clone is a singleton in its sample. V usage is TRBV9 and J usage is TRBJ2-3, with 8 bases matching TRBD1. Trimming at V came to 5 bases and at J to 0 bases, leaving 5 bases not matched to a gene. This CDR3 is 15 amino acids long. Germline CDR1 SGDLS, CDR2 YYNGEE. This CDR3 is CASSPGQGSTDTQYF. As DNA, the CDR3 is TGTGCCAGCAGTCCTGGACAGGGAAGCACAGATACGCAGTATTTT.

This clone was counted once. This chain links TRBV28 with TRBJ2-2; 11 positions match TRBD1. The length of the CDR3 is 17 residues. Germline V CDR1 and CDR2: MDHEN, SYDVKM. The ends lost 5 bases at V and 5 bases at J; junction bases unmatched: 10. The CDR3 sequence: CASSLGTGGGRTGELFF. CDR3 in DNA: TGTGCCAGCAGTCTAGGGACAGGGGGAGGCAGGACCGGGGAGCTGTTTTTT.

The CDR3 sequence: CASSYGGGLSYEQYF. The DNA of the CDR3 is TGTGCCAGCAGTTACGGGGGAGGGCTCTCCTACGAGCAGTACTTC. The rearrangement joins TRBV6-6 to TRBJ2-7, with 7 bases aligning to TRBD2. The J segment lost 0 bases and the V segment lost 2 bases, leaving 4 bases of the junction unmatched. The V gene's germline CDR1 is MNHNY and CDR2 SVGAGI (reference sequence). The CDR3 has 15 amino acids.

This clone turned up a few times. The genes are TRBV23-1 and TRBJ2-7; 10 bases agree with TRBD1. TRBV23-1 is placed among ORFs of uncertain function. V shed 3 bases and J 7 bases; nucleotides not matched to a gene: 12. This CDR3 has 16 amino acids. The CDR3 here is CASSHQQGTGVEEQYF. The CDR3 nucleotides are TGCGCCAGCAGTCACCAGCAAGGGACAGGGGTGGAGGAGCAGTACTTC.